These 9 T cell receptor beta chains came from one sample sequenced in a study of CD8+ T cells in alopecia areata. Extraction and reverse transcription of RNA yielded cDNA as the sequencing template. Produced via immunoSEQ multiplex PCR; TCRdb's table is partial and in-frame only. The data show 120,000 or so clones, with approximately 53% seen just once and roughly 4.8% held by the top ten. The sequencing here drew on CD4+ T cells sorted from blood, taken at week 0. The receptors derive from a human donor with alopecia areata.

The V gene is TRBV18, the J gene TRBJ1-5, with TRBD1 matching 7 bases. The junction had 13 bases not matched to a gene; V was cut back by 2 bases and J by 15 bases. This CDR3 is built from 14 residues. Germline V gene lookup returns CDR1 KGHSH and CDR2 LQKENI. CDR3 coding DNA: TGTGCCAGCTCACCAACAGGGGAGGCAGCGACTCTGCATTTT. It translates to CASSPTGEAATLHF. Full variable domain (remainder filled in from reference TRBV18 and TRBJ1-5): NAGVMQNPRHLVRRRGQEARLRCSPMKGHSHVYWYRQLPEEGLKFMVYLQKENIIDESGMPKERFSAEFPKEGPSILRIQQVVRGDSAAYFCASSPTGEAATLHFGDGTRLSIL.

The J gene is TRBJ2-7, the V gene TRBV29-1, with 8 bases matching TRBD2. The V gene end was trimmed by 1 base and the J gene end by 2 bases; junction bases not matched to a gene: 1. The CDR3 loop spans 13 amino acids. CDR1 and CDR2 from the germline V gene are SQVTM and ANQGSEA. The CDR3 DNA reads TGCAGCGTTGAAGCGGGGGGGACCTACGAGCAGTACTTC. Translating gives CSVEAGGTYEQYF.

The rearrangement uses TRBV6-5 and TRBJ1-1; the D is unclear. Germline V gives CDR1 MNHEY, CDR2 SVGAGI. The CDR3 is 12 amino acids. V was cut by 8 bases and J by 5 bases, with 12 bases left in between. The CDR3 protein is CASSRAETEAFF. The CDR3 DNA sequence: TGTGCCAGCTCCCGGGCCGAGACTGAAGCTTTCTTT.

The J gene is TRBJ2-5, the V gene TRBV25-1; TRBD2 might be the D (6 bases). Germline CDR1 is MGHDK and CDR2 is SYGVNS. The ends were cut back, 0 bases at V and 7 bases at J, with 15 bases in the middle. This CDR3 comprises 15 residues. The CDR3 region is CASSEYGALAGTQYF. The CDR3 DNA follows: TGTGCCAGCAGTGAATATGGGGCACTAGCTGGGACCCAGTACTTC.

This clone came up once. The chain is built from TRBV7-2 and TRBJ1-1; unclear D gene. V lost 1 base, J lost 0 bases, and 6 bases lay in between. Germline values: CDR1 SGHTA, CDR2 FQGNSA. The CDR3 has 14 residues. The chain's CDR3 is CASSLEGLNTEAFF. In nucleotides, the CDR3 is TGTGCCAGCAGCTTAGAGGGCTTGAACACTGAAGCTTTCTTT.

This clone was seen a handful of times. The chain links TRBV11-2 to TRBJ2-5, with 14 bases fitting TRBD2. The V and J ends lost 5 bases and 4 bases, in that order; junction bases with no gene match: 6. CDR1 is SGHAT, CDR2 FQNNGV, per germline. CDR3 size: 16 residues. The CDR3 DNA is TGTGCCAGCAGCATGGGACTAGCGGGAGATGGAGAGACCCAGTACTTC. Amino acids: CASSMGLAGDGETQYF.

This chain joins TRBV6-5 and TRBJ2-1, with TRBD2 matching 10 bases. The CDR3 extends over 16 amino acids. CDR1 and CDR2 (germline): MNHEY, SVGAGI. Trimming removed 0 bases from V and 7 bases from J; junction bases left unmatched: 6. CDR3 protein: CASSYSSGRARNEQFF. CDR3 nucleotides: TGTGCCAGCAGTTACTCAAGCGGGAGGGCCAGGAATGAGCAGTTCTTC.

This clone was seen only a few times. V and J are TRBV2 and TRBJ1-5, with D perhaps matching TRBD1 (5 bases). With 7 bases removed from V and 0 bases from J, the gap between germline ends came to 10 bases. Germline loops: CDR1 SNHLY, CDR2 FYNNEI. The CDR3 contains 14 residues. CDR3 protein: CASTRGDSNQPQHF. CDR3 coding DNA: TGTGCCAGCACCCGGGGGGATAGCAATCAGCCCCAGCATTTT. The variable domain in full, with the rest retrieved from reference TRBV2 and TRBJ1-5, is EPEVTQTPSHQVTQMGQEVILRCVPISNHLYFYWYRQILGQKVEFLVSFYNNEISEKSEIFDDQFSVERPDGSNFTLKIRSTKLEDSAMYFCASTRGDSNQPQHFGDGTRLSIL.

In its sample, this clone was seen many times. This rearrangement joins TRBV6-6 to TRBJ1-3, with D possibly matching TRBD1 (5 bases). CDR3 length equals 15 residues. In germline, CDR1 is MNHNY, CDR2 SVGAGI (reference sequence). V lost 2 bases, J lost 3 bases, and 11 bases lay in between. The CDR3 region is CASSYVGHLGNTIYF. The CDR3 nucleotides read TGTGCCAGCAGTTACGTAGGACACCTTGGAAACACCATATATTTT.